This T cell receptor (beta chain) came from a study of cytomegalovirus exposure and HLA in healthy donors. The PCR made use of 60 Vbeta and 13 Jbeta primers. Only in-frame clones appear in the TCRdb table, and some are missing; sequencing was by immunoSEQ multiplex PCR. The table gives about 53,000 clones; the top ten clones make up around 12% of it. This sequence was found in a man aged 18 to 29 in good health and CMV-seropositive. Material for sequencing was PBMCs.

CDR3 residues: CASTLQGADNYGYTF. The CDR3 nucleotides read TGTGCCAGTACACTCCAGGGGGCAGATAACTATGGCTACACCTTC. This chain connects TRBV19 to TRBJ1-2; 8 nucleotides match TRBD1. Germline-derived CDR1 and CDR2 are LNHDA and SQIVND (reference sequence). The V segment lost 7 bases and the J segment 1 base; nucleotides outside the gene matches: 8. The CDR3 is 15 residues long.